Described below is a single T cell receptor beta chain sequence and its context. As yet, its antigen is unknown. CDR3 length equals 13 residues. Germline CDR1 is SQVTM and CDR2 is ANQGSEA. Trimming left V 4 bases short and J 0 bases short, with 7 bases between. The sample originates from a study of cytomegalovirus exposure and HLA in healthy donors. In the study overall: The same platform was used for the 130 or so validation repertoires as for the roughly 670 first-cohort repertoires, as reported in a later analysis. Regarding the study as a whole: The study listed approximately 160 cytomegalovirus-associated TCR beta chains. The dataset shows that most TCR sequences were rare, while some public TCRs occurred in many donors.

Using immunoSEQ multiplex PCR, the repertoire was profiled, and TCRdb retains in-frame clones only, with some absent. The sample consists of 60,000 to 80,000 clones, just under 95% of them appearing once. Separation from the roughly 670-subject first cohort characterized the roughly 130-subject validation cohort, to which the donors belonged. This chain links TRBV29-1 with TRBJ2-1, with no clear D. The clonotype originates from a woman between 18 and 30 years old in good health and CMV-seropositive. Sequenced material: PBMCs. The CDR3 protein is CSVGSSSYNEQFF. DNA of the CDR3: TGCAGCGTTGGTAGCAGCTCCTACAATGAGCAGTTCTTC.